This entry lists 23 T cell receptor beta chains sequenced from one sample in a study of CD8 T cells in ankylosing spondylitis. From the 5' RACE reads, TCRdb called clonotypes with MiXCR, one entry per CDR3 protein. The repertoire holds approximately 250,000 distinct CDR3 sequences, with 8% to 9% as singletons. The sequenced material came from blood, either unsorted or a sorted T cell fraction (not recorded which). Every receptor here comes from a female donor with ankylosing spondylitis or in good health (not recorded which).

The J gene is TRBJ1-2, the V gene TRBV15; possible D gene TRBD1, 6 bases. V was shortened by 8 bases and J by 3 bases, with 16 bases between the two germline ends. CDR1 and CDR2 (germline): LNHNV, YYDKDF (reference sequence). The CDR3 consists of 14 residues. In DNA form, the CDR3 reads TGTGCCACCGCAGGCGAGGGGGAGCACTATGGCTACACCTTC. It encodes CATAGEGEHYGYTF.

In its sample, this clonotype was seen a few times. The V gene is TRBV3-2, the J gene TRBJ2-3; whether TRBD2, the table's D call, matches the DNA was not checked. TRBV3-2 is tagged as a pseudogene. The CDR3 totals 24 residues. In DNA form, the CDR3 reads TGTGCCAGCAGCCCCCCCGGGGGCGGAGGGGCTAGCGGGAGATATAGGCTCGAACAAGATACGCAGTATTTT. Translating gives CASSPPGGGGASGRYRLEQDTQYF.

Details on this clonotype: Since a much larger clone is just one base distant, this may be a read error. The chain joins TRBV5-1 to TRBJ2-3; D remains unclear. The CDR3 runs 13 residues. Germline CDR1 is SGHRS and CDR2 is YFSETQ. CDR3: CTSSLRPADTQYF. CDR3 in DNA: TGCACCAGCAGCTTGAGACCGGCGGATACGCAGTATTTT.

This clonotype appeared many times. The chain recombines TRBV7-9 with TRBJ2-7; no definite D call. There are 13 residues in the CDR3. The germline V gene encodes CDR1 SEHNR and CDR2 FQNEAQ (reference sequence). With 8 bases removed from V and 3 bases from J, the gap between germline ends came to 14 bases. As DNA, the CDR3 is TGTGCCAGCGGACCAGCCTTGGTCTACGAGCAGTACTTC. Translating it yields CASGPALVYEQYF.

By share of the sample, this clonotype is medium-sized. This chain uses TRBV10-3 with TRBJ2-1; D remains ambiguous. The germline V gene has CDR1 ENHRY and CDR2 SYGVKD. The CDR3 has 14 amino acids. Trimming cost V 6 bases and J 1 base, with 10 bases left between them. The CDR3 region has the DNA TGTGCCATCAGGGAAGAGGTTTCCTACAATGAGCAGTTCTTC. This gives the protein CAIREEVSYNEQFF.

This clonotype was seen many times. V gene TRBV12-3 or TRBV12-4 combines with J gene TRBJ2-5, with D hard to call. V lost 5 bases and J lost 2, with 12 bases in between. There are 14 residues in the CDR3. CDR3 residues: CASSRAAEQETQYF. The CDR3 DNA reads TGTGCCAGCAGTCGGGCGGCCGAACAAGAGACCCAGTACTTC.

This clonotype was picked up many times. V is TRBV30 and J is TRBJ2-1, with no clear D. The V end was cut by 3 bases, the J end by 6 bases, with 9 bases between. This CDR3 has 12 amino acids. Germline V gene data show CDR1 as GTSNPN and CDR2 as SVGIG (reference sequence). The CDR3 nucleotides are TGTGCCTGGAGAGGGCTGGGCAATGAGCAGTTCTTC. Translated: CAWRGLGNEQFF.

Ten or more counts support this clonotype. The chain joins TRBV20-1 to TRBJ2-1; D could derive from TRBD1 or TRBD2 (6 bases each). From germline, CDR1 is DFQATT and CDR2 SNEGSKA (reference sequence). The V end was cut by 0 bases, the J end by 1 base, with 16 bases between. CDR3 size: 17 residues. The CDR3 DNA sequence: TGCAGTGCTAGAGATCGTCAGGGGAGGAGGTCCTACAATGAGCAGTTCTTC. The encoded protein is CSARDRQGRRSYNEQFF.

This clonotype was observed a handful of times. A much bigger clone sits one base away, suggesting this may be a read error. The genes are TRBV30 and TRBJ2-7, with 7 bases that match TRBD1. V shed 5 bases, J shed 3 bases, and the junction held 7 bases outside the gene matches. Germline CDR1 is GTSNPN and CDR2 is SVGIG (reference sequence). The CDR3 loop spans 13 amino acids. CDR3 region: CAWGETGCYEQYF. In DNA form, the CDR3 reads TGTGCCTGGGGAGAGACAGGGTGCTACGAGCAGTACTTC.

The table lists this clonotype with many counts. The V call is TRBV5-1, the J call TRBJ1-3; a weak D match, TRBD1 (5 bases). The V end was cut by 4 bases, the J end by 0 bases, with 14 bases between. This CDR3 contains 16 residues. Germline CDR1 reads SGHRS; CDR2 reads YFSETQ. This chain's CDR3 is CASSAGRESSGNTIYF. The CDR3 nucleotides are TGCGCCAGCAGCGCTGGCAGGGAATCCTCTGGAAACACCATATATTTT.

This clonotype was seen repeatedly, ten times or more. J is TRBJ2-7 and V is TRBV25-1; TRBD1 agrees at 8 bases. This CDR3 is built from 13 residues. From germline, CDR1 is MGHDK and CDR2 SYGVNS. V dropped 10 bases and J dropped 5; count of bases not matched to a gene: 10. The CDR3 sequence: CATQGQGRHEQYF. CDR3 nucleotides: TGTGCCACCCAAGGACAGGGAAGGCACGAGCAGTACTTC.

This clonotype was seen at least ten times. The rearrangement uses TRBV25-1 and TRBJ2-1, with 8 bases that match TRBD2. The CDR3 covers 16 residues. CDR1 and CDR2 from the germline V gene are MGHDK and SYGVNS. J gave up 1 base and V 4 bases, and 6 bases lay outside the gene matches. The CDR3 region is CASSAISGTSYNEQFF. CDR3 nucleotide sequence: TGTGCCAGCAGTGCTATTAGCGGGACTTCCTACAATGAGCAGTTCTTC.

This sequence joins TRBV24-1 and TRBJ2-1, with 13 bases that match TRBD2. J lost 5 bases, V lost 4 bases, and 10 bases had no gene match. The germline V gene encodes CDR1 KGHDR and CDR2 SFDVKD. The CDR3 runs 18 residues. The CDR3 coding sequence is TGTGCCACCAGTGACCCTGGACTAGCGGGAGCCAGGGACAATGAGCAGTTCTTC. It codes for CATSDPGLAGARDNEQFF.

A remark on this clonotype: Since a much larger clone is just one base distant, this may be a read error. The chain has TRBV12-3 or TRBV12-4 and TRBJ2-5; 14 bases agree with TRBD2. The CDR3 loop spans 16 amino acids. The CDR3 DNA is TGTACCAGCATCCCGGGACTAGCGGGAGAGGGGGAGACCCAGTACTTC. Its translation is CTSIPGLAGEGETQYF.

This clonotype was detected many times. The gene calls are TRBV18 and TRBJ1-2; D is unclear. The CDR3 has 16 residues. Germline CDR1 KGHSH, CDR2 LQKENI. The V and J ends lost 6 bases and 1 base respectively, with 18 bases between them. The chain's CDR3 is CASSLPDAAYNYGYTF. DNA of the CDR3: TGTGCCAGCTCCCTACCGGACGCTGCCTATAACTATGGCTACACCTTC.

This clonotype was observed at least ten times. The J gene is TRBJ1-2, the V gene TRBV12-3 or TRBV12-4; the D is unclear. The CDR3 runs 12 residues. The V end was cut by 5 bases, the J end by 10 bases, with 14 bases between. The CDR3 region has the DNA TGTGCCAGCAGTCGACGGGTGGAGGACTACACCTTC. Amino acid sequence: CASSRRVEDYTF.

This clonotype was seen at least ten times. This chain links TRBV7-3 with TRBJ2-1; D might be TRBD1 (7 bases). The CDR3 runs to 14 residues. The V end was cut by 9 bases, the J end by 6 bases, with 18 bases between. Germline V gives CDR1 SGHTA, CDR2 FQGTGA. The CDR3 reads CASSDRQGGNEQFF. As DNA, the CDR3 is TGTGCCAGTTCCGACAGACAGGGAGGCAATGAGCAGTTCTTC.

This clonotype was picked up many times. V usage is TRBV21-1 and J usage is TRBJ2-6; the table's D call TRBD1 went unverified against the DNA. TRBV21-1 is designated a pseudogene. This CDR3 region has 16 residues. The CDR3 protein is CATPVRILSGANVLTF. CDR3 DNA: TGTGCCACCCCGGTAAGGATTCTCTCTGGGGCCAACGTCCTGACTTTC.

In its sample, this clonotype was seen once. This clone may be a read error of a much larger clone one base away. The chain employs TRBV3-1 and TRBJ2-1; D unclear. This CDR3 is 11 amino acids long. Germline CDR1 is LGHDT and CDR2 is YNNKEL (reference sequence). CDR3 bases: TGTGCCGGCAGCCAAATCAGAGAGCAGTTCTTC. Translated: CAGSQIREQFF.

This clonotype has a count of ten or more. The rearrangement joins TRBV5-5 to TRBJ2-1; D may match TRBD1 or TRBD2 (5 bases each). Trimming stripped 4 bases from V and 10 bases from J, with 9 bases between. Germline values: CDR1 SGHKS, CDR2 YYEKEE (reference sequence). This CDR3 is built from 11 residues. CDR3 loop: CASSLGVEQFF. In nucleotides, the CDR3 is TGTGCCAGCAGCCTGGGGGTGGAGCAGTTCTTC.

This clonotype was found many times. The chain recombines TRBV12-3 or TRBV12-4 with TRBJ2-5; D gene ambiguous. The CDR3 is 13 amino acids. V dropped 5 bases and J dropped 2 bases, with 9 bases sitting between them. The CDR3: CASSPSGQETQYF. The CDR3 nucleotides read TGTGCCAGCAGTCCATCAGGTCAAGAGACCCAGTACTTC.

In its sample, this clonotype was seen many times. This sequence joins TRBV3-1 and TRBJ2-1; no clear D. The CDR3 totals 17 residues. The germline V gene encodes CDR1 LGHDT and CDR2 YNNKEL (reference sequence). V was shortened by 1 base and J by 0 bases, with 13 bases between the two germline ends. The CDR3 DNA is TGTGCCAGCAGCCAAGTTACCGGGCCTAGCTCCTACAATGAGCAGTTCTTC. It encodes CASSQVTGPSSYNEQFF.

This clonotype was detected ten times or more. The chain recombines TRBV10-3 with TRBJ2-5; unclear D gene. Trimming left V 3 bases short and J 5 bases short, with 10 bases between. The CDR3 is 13 residues long. In germline, CDR1 is ENHRY, CDR2 SYGVKD. CDR3 nucleotides: TGTGCCATCAGTGATTTAAGTCGGGAGACCCAGTACTTC. Its translation is CAISDLSRETQYF.